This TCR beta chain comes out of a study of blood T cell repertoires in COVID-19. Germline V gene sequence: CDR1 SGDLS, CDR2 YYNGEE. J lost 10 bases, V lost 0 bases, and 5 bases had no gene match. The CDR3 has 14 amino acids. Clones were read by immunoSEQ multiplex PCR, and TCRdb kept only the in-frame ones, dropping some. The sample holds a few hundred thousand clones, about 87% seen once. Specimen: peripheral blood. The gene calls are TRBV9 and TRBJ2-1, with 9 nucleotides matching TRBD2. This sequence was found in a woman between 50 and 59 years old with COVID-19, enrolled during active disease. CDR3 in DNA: TGTGCCAGCAGCGTAGACCTAGCGGGGCGCGAGCAGTTCTTC. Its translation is CASSVDLAGREQFF.